This section outlines one TCR beta chain sequence together with its context. The target antigen is unknown. The data originate from a study of long-term antiretroviral therapy in people with HIV. General observations from the study: Post-ART, diversity grew, though it stayed under transplant donor control levels. Versus controls, repertoires in people with HIV had narrower CDR3 length ranges.

At survey level, the immunoSEQ assay was run in its v3.0 version. Clones were sequenced by immunoSEQ multiplex PCR, and TCRdb holds only the in-frame ones, with some missing. Seen here are 20,000 to 25,000 clones, roughly 76% observed once, and the top ten hold around 11%. The sequenced sample was unsorted PBMCs, obtained 1.1 years before starting antiretroviral therapy. The receptor was isolated from a woman in her thirties or forties with HIV.

This CDR3 is CASSPFGGVLSYEQYF. CDR3 DNA sequence: TGTGCCAGCAGCCCGTTCGGGGGGGTCCTCTCCTACGAGCAGTACTTC. The genes are TRBV7-9 and TRBJ2-7; 8 nucleotides line up with TRBD2. In germline, CDR1 is SEHNR, CDR2 FQNEAQ (reference sequence). Losses at the gene ends were 5 bases for V and 0 bases for J; bases not matched to a gene: 9. This CDR3 spans 16 amino acids.